This TCR beta chain comes out of a study of blood T cell repertoires in COVID-19. The overall study: The origin of the acute and convalescent COVID-19 samples was the United States, Italy and Spain. Sample material is recorded as cDNA or gDNA derived from T cells, B-cell-depleted T cells, or PBMCs.

Sequenced by immunoSEQ multiplex PCR; TCRdb stores in-frame clones only, minus some. In the table there are around 280,000 clones, about nine tenths of which are singletons. The germline gives CDR1 SGHNT, CDR2 YYREEE (reference sequence). CDR3 length: 13 amino acids. Trimming shortened V by 0 bases and J by 1 base, and 5 bases separated the two germline ends. V is TRBV5-4 and J is TRBJ2-7; no definite D call. The sequenced sample was peripheral blood. The receptor comes from a woman aged 50 to 65 who had recovered from COVID-19. The CDR3 DNA follows: TGTGCCAGCAGCTTGGCTGTTTCCTACGAGCAGTACTTC. Protein sequence: CASSLAVSYEQYF.